Listed below are T cell receptor beta chains from one sample, sequenced in a study of T cells after yellow fever vaccination. TCRdb redid the calling of the 5' RACE reads with MiXCR, one entry per CDR3 protein. The profile shows approximately 550,000 distinct CDR3 sequences, about 13% of them singletons. Sequenced here: PBMCs, sampled on the day of the yellow fever booster vaccination. These receptor sequences come from a man aged 25-45 years who received the YFV17D yellow fever vaccine. The CDR3 runs from the conserved cysteine through the conserved F or W. The order of the fields is V gene, D gene, clone size, J gene, CDR3 protein, CDR3 DNA. D genes are given only for firm matches. Some rows mark clone size as missing; the rest say once, few, many or name a class of expanded clone.

V: TRBV27; D: TRBD1; size: few; J: TRBJ1-4; CDR3: CASSLLSIGTGGQFGEKLFF; DNA: TGTGCCAGCAGTTTACTTTCCATCGGGACAGGGGGGCAATTTGGTGAAAAACTGTTTTTT
V: TRBV10-1; D: .; size: few; J: TRBJ2-7; CDR3: CAHRQGGGFTYEQYF; DNA: TGCGCCCACCGTCAGGGGGGAGGGTTTACCTACGAGCAGTACTTC
V: TRBV11-2; D: TRBD2; size: .; J: TRBJ2-1; CDR3: CASSLRRTPRAGERNEQFF; DNA: TGTGCCAGCAGCTTACGGCGGACCCCCCGAGCGGGAGAAAGAAATGAGCAGTTCTTC
V: TRBV7-8; D: .; size: few; J: TRBJ2-3; CDR3: CASSLPRGAATDTQYF; DNA: TGTGCCAGCAGCTTACCTCGTGGGGCGGCCACAGATACGCAGTATTTT
V: TRBV14; D: .; size: .; J: TRBJ1-3; CDR3: CASSQTSGSSGNTIYF; DNA: TGTGCCAGCAGCCAAACATCAGGTTCTTCTGGAAACACCATATATTTT
V: TRBV28; D: .; size: .; J: TRBJ2-4; CDR3: CASTTLGWNIQYF; DNA: TGTGCCAGCACCACACTAGGGTGGAACATTCAGTACTTC
V: TRBV27; D: TRBD1; size: few; J: TRBJ1-1; CDR3: CASGQGWNTEAFF; DNA: TGTGCCAGCGGACAGGGGTGGAACACTGAAGCTTTCTTT
V: TRBV7-2; D: TRBD2; size: .; J: TRBJ2-7; CDR3: CASSQARTSGNNEQYF; DNA: TGTGCCAGCAGTCAGGCCAGGACTAGCGGGAACAACGAGCAGTACTTC
V: TRBV5-1; D: .; size: .; J: TRBJ2-1; CDR3: CASSFTLSSYNEQFF; DNA: TGCGCCAGCAGCTTCACCCTTAGCTCCTACAATGAGCAGTTCTTC
V: TRBV28; D: .; size: few; J: TRBJ2-7; CDR3: CASSRHGSWEQYF; DNA: TGTGCCAGCAGTCGCCATGGGTCTTGGGAGCAGTACTTC
V: TRBV18; D: TRBD2; size: .; J: TRBJ2-5; CDR3: CASSPPGLGETQYF; DNA: TGTGCCAGCTCACCACCGGGACTAGGGGAGACCCAGTACTTC
V: TRBV7-6; D: .; size: .; J: TRBJ2-7; CDR3: CASSSTESEQYF; DNA: TGTGCCAGCAGCTCCACAGAGTCCGAGCAGTACTTC
V: TRBV18; D: .; size: few; J: TRBJ2-7; CDR3: CASSPLGAGLDEQYF; DNA: TGTGCCAGCTCACCACTCGGGGCCGGGCTCGACGAGCAGTACTTC
V: TRBV2; D: TRBD2; size: few; J: TRBJ2-6; CDR3: CASRETLAGGFPHSGANVLTF; DNA: TGTGCCAGCAGGGAGACGCTAGCGGGAGGGTTCCCACACTCTGGGGCCAACGTCCTGACTTTC
V: TRBV12-3/TRBV12-4; D: .; size: few; J: TRBJ2-2; CDR3: CASSLWRAPNTGELFF; DNA: TGTGCCAGCAGTTTATGGAGGGCCCCGAACACCGGGGAGCTGTTTTTT
V: TRBV7-2; D: .; size: few; J: TRBJ2-5; CDR3: CASSSQGRLAQYF; DNA: TGTGCCAGCAGTTCCCAGGGTCGTCTGGCCCAGTACTTC
V: TRBV7-8; D: .; size: .; J: TRBJ2-5; CDR3: CASSRREAQYF; DNA: TGTGCCAGCAGCCGAAGAGAGGCCCAGTACTTC
V: TRBV3-1; D: .; size: .; J: TRBJ2-7; CDR3: CASSPQPSLRTVPYEQYF; DNA: TGTGCCAGCAGCCCCCAACCTTCCTTAAGGACAGTGCCCTACGAGCAGTACTTC
V: TRBV7-9; D: .; size: .; J: TRBJ1-5; CDR3: CASSFGGEQPQHF; DNA: TGTGCCAGCAGCTTTGGGGGTGAACAGCCCCAGCATTTT
V: TRBV10-3; D: .; size: .; J: TRBJ2-1; CDR3: CAISELSGFYNEQFF; DNA: TGTGCCATCAGTGAGTTATCGGGTTTCTACAATGAGCAGTTCTTC
V: TRBV12-3/TRBV12-4; D: TRBD1; size: many; J: TRBJ2-7; CDR3: CASSPRTGAYEQYF; DNA: TGTGCCAGCAGTCCAAGGACAGGGGCCTACGAGCAGTACTTC
V: TRBV6-1; D: TRBD1; size: .; J: TRBJ1-2; CDR3: CASRRTSTGAGDYGYTF; DNA: TGTGCCAGCAGACGCACCTCGACAGGGGCCGGTGACTATGGCTACACCTTC
V: TRBV5-1; D: .; size: .; J: TRBJ2-7; CDR3: CASSLDGLAVSREQYF; DNA: TGCGCCAGCAGCTTGGATGGTCTAGCCGTTTCCCGCGAGCAGTACTTC
V: TRBV19; D: .; size: few; J: TRBJ1-1; CDR3: CASSIGRVPTEAFF; DNA: TGTGCCAGTAGCATCGGCAGGGTACCTACTGAAGCTTTCTTT
V: TRBV20-1; D: TRBD2; size: few; J: TRBJ2-3; CDR3: CSVPGLDTDTQYF; DNA: TGCAGTGTTCCGGGACTAGACACAGATACGCAGTATTTT
V: TRBV12-3/TRBV12-4; D: .; size: .; J: TRBJ2-7; CDR3: CASGIGGVSYEQYF; DNA: TGTGCCAGCGGAATTGGGGGAGTATCCTACGAGCAGTACTTC
V: TRBV11-2; D: .; size: many; J: TRBJ2-2; CDR3: CASSLGEWGELFF; DNA: TGTGCCAGCAGCTTAGGGGAATGGGGGGAGCTGTTTTTT
V: TRBV19; D: .; size: .; J: TRBJ2-5; CDR3: CASSDRGTQETQYF; DNA: TGTGCCAGTAGTGACCGGGGTACCCAAGAGACCCAGTACTTC
V: TRBV7-2; D: .; size: .; J: TRBJ1-5; CDR3: CASSLTGIHQPQHF; DNA: TGTGCCAGCAGCTTAACAGGGATCCATCAGCCCCAGCATTTT
V: TRBV18; D: TRBD1; size: few; J: TRBJ1-1; CDR3: CASSPGTENTEAFF; DNA: TGTGCCAGCTCACCTGGGACAGAGAACACTGAAGCTTTCTTT
V: TRBV24-1; D: TRBD2; size: .; J: TRBJ2-3; CDR3: CATSESGRGTDTQYF; DNA: TGTGCCACCAGTGAGAGCGGGAGGGGGACAGATACGCAGTATTTT
V: TRBV19; D: .; size: many; J: TRBJ2-3; CDR3: CASSISGDTQYF; DNA: TGTGCCAGTAGTATCAGCGGGGATACGCAGTATTTT
V: TRBV3-1; D: .; size: .; J: TRBJ1-6; CDR3: CASSLTDQGSPLHF; DNA: TGTGCCAGCAGCCTGACAGACCAGGGCTCACCCCTCCACTTT